The entry below gives a single T cell receptor beta chain sequence along with its context. Random hexamers were used to reverse transcribe 0.5 to 1 ug of RNA. It was immunoSEQ multiplex PCR that amplified TCR beta CDR3 across 54 Vbeta and 13 Jbeta. TCRdb fed the immunoSEQ multiplex PCR reads into MiXCR, producing one record per CDR3 protein. The sample contains 300,000 to 350,000 distinct CDR3 sequences, roughly 94% of which appear only once. This sample is drawn from a study of CD8 T cells in Susac syndrome. The source is a human donor with multiple sclerosis. The sequencing sample was made of CD4+ T cells from PBMCs.

Written as DNA, the CDR3 is TGTGCCAGCAGTGATTTGTATGGTAAAGCTTTCTTT. Translating gives CASSDLYGKAFF. The rearrangement joins TRBV6-4 to TRBJ1-1; D not resolved. From germline, CDR1 is MRHNA and CDR2 SNTAGT. V lost 3 bases and J lost 9, with 11 bases in between. The CDR3 is 12 amino acids.